Below are 26 T cell receptor beta chains sequenced from a single sample in a study of blood T cell repertoires in COVID-19. Assay used: immunoSEQ multiplex PCR; TCRdb lists only in-frame clones, some missing. This table holds more than 85,000 clones, over 65% found once. The source material was peripheral blood. These receptors all stem from a woman older than 75 with acute or convalescent COVID-19.

The CDR3 is CASSPHSPYSPLHF. CDR3 nucleotide sequence: TGTGCCAGCAGTCCCCATAGTCCCTATTCACCCCTCCACTTT. The chain combines TRBV28 with TRBJ1-6; D not resolved. The CDR3 is made up of 14 amino acids. From germline, CDR1 is MDHEN and CDR2 SYDVKM. V was trimmed by 5 bases and J by 8 bases, leaving 13 bases between them.

J is TRBJ2-1 and V is TRBV20-1, with TRBD2 identical over 7 bases. CDR3 size: 19 residues. Trimming at V came to 3 bases and at J to 0 bases, leaving 17 bases not matched to a gene. CDR1 and CDR2 from the germline V gene are DFQATT and SNEGSKA (reference sequence). The CDR3 DNA is TGCAGTGCTAGTCCGCTTGCTGGGACTATACTAAGCTCCTACAATGAGCAGTTCTTC. As protein: CSASPLAGTILSSYNEQFF.

The chain recombines TRBV2 with TRBJ2-2; TRBD1 aligns across 7 bases. CDR3 length: 13 residues. Germline-derived CDR1 and CDR2 are SNHLY and FYNNEI. The J segment lost 7 bases and the V segment lost 6 bases, leaving 5 bases of the junction unmatched. The CDR3 nucleotides are TGTGCCAGCAGGGACAGGTCGATCGGGGAGCTGTTTTTT. It translates to CASRDRSIGELFF.

This chain uses TRBV5-1 with TRBJ2-4; 8 nucleotides line up with TRBD1. Germline-derived CDR1 and CDR2 are SGHRS and YFSETQ. J was trimmed by 0 bases and V by 4 bases; bases with no gene match: 6. The CDR3 length is 16 residues. In DNA, the CDR3 is TGCGCCAGCAGCCTTGGGACAGGATTAGCCAAAAACATTCAGTACTTC. Translated, it gives CASSLGTGLAKNIQYF. The variable domain in full, with the rest retrieved from reference TRBV5-1 and TRBJ2-4, is KAGVTQTPRYLIKTRGQQVTLSCSPISGHRSVSWYQQTPGQGLQFLFEYFSETQRNKGNFPGRFSGRQFSNSRSEMNVSTLELGDSALYLCASSLGTGLAKNIQYFGAGTRLSVL.

The chain recombines TRBV7-9 with TRBJ1-4, with 8 bases fitting TRBD1. J gave up 8 bases and V 5 bases, and 16 bases lay outside the gene matches. The CDR3 consists of 17 residues. Germline V gene lookup returns CDR1 SEHNR and CDR2 FQNEAQ (reference sequence). CDR3 sequence: CASSPTAAGRGREKLFF. The CDR3 nucleotides read TGTGCCAGCAGCCCCACCGCCGCTGGCAGGGGGCGGGAAAAACTGTTTTTT.

The chain combines TRBV6-4 with TRBJ1-1; D ambiguous. With 6 bases removed from V and 4 bases from J, the gap between germline ends came to 12 bases. The germline V gene encodes CDR1 MRHNA and CDR2 SNTAGT. CDR3 length: 13 amino acids. The CDR3 spells CASRTPGSTEAFF. The CDR3 nucleotides are TGTGCCAGCAGGACTCCGGGGAGCACTGAAGCTTTCTTT.

The chain links TRBV29-1 to TRBJ2-3; weak D call: TRBD1 (5 bases). Germline lookup yields CDR1 SQVTM and CDR2 ANQGSEA. V lost 3 bases and J lost 6, with 7 bases in between. The CDR3 spans 11 residues. For the CDR3, the DNA is TGCAGCGTTGATCAGGGCGATACGCAGTATTTT. Its protein is CSVDQGDTQYF.

The genes are TRBV3-1 (or the pseudogene TRBV3-2) and TRBJ1-1; D unclear. V shed 4 bases and J shed 0 bases, with 6 bases lying between them. CDR3 length: 13 residues. CDR1 is LGHDT and CDR2 is YNNKEL in the germline V gene (reference sequence). In DNA, the CDR3 is TGTGCCAGCAGCCGCACACTGAACACTGAAGCTTTCTTT. This gives the protein CASSRTLNTEAFF.

This clone was seen once. V is TRBV10-1 and J is TRBJ1-1, with 8 bases aligning to TRBD1. The CDR3 covers 15 residues. In germline, CDR1 is WNHNN, CDR2 SYGVQD (reference sequence). V gave up 8 bases and J gave up 3 bases; unmatched junction bases: 11. The CDR3 loop reads CASQRSRGRDTEAFF. The CDR3 DNA follows: TGCGCCAGCCAAAGGAGCAGGGGGCGCGACACTGAAGCTTTCTTT.

The V call is TRBV6-1, the J call TRBJ1-3, with TRBD1 matching over 8 bases. Germline V lookup: CDR1 MNHNS, CDR2 SASEGT. Unmatched junction bases numbered 5, after V lost 0 bases and J lost 4 bases. This CDR3 region has 16 residues. This chain's CDR3 is CASSEAVDRGGNTIYF. The CDR3, as DNA: TGTGCCAGCAGTGAAGCCGTCGACAGGGGAGGAAACACCATATATTTT.

V and J are TRBV12-3 or TRBV12-4 and TRBJ1-1, with D maybe TRBD1 (5 bases). This CDR3 has 13 amino acids. V gave up 6 bases and J gave up 5 bases, with 13 bases separating them. The CDR3 DNA is TGTGCCAGCAGGACAGCCGTGTTGACTGAAGCTTTCTTT. Translated: CASRTAVLTEAFF.

This chain joins TRBV2 and TRBJ1-2; no firm D call. From germline, CDR1 is SNHLY and CDR2 FYNNEI. The ends were cut back, 3 bases at V and 5 bases at J, with 7 bases in the middle. The CDR3 sequence is 12 residues long. The CDR3 DNA sequence: TGTGCCAGCAGTGAGGGCAGGTATGGCTACACCTTC. Its translation: CASSEGRYGYTF.

This clone was seen only a few times. The chain uses TRBV4-1 and TRBJ1-2; D is perhaps TRBD1 (5 bases). V lost 7 bases and J 0 bases, leaving 15 bases between the germline ends. The CDR3 sequence is 15 residues long. Germline V gene data show CDR1 as MGHRA and CDR2 as YSYEKL. The CDR3 loop reads CASTRQLATNYGYTF. The CDR3 DNA is TGCGCCAGCACCAGACAGCTCGCAACTAACTATGGCTACACCTTC.

The chain joins TRBV5-1 to TRBJ2-7; TRBD1 matches at 8 bases. Germline CDR1 and CDR2: SGHRS and YFSETQ. The J segment lost 0 bases and the V segment lost 0 bases, leaving 2 bases of the junction unmatched. The CDR3 extends over 15 amino acids. The CDR3 sequence: CASSLGTGYSYEQYF. CDR3 nucleotide sequence: TGCGCCAGCAGCTTGGGGACAGGGTACTCCTACGAGCAGTACTTC.

V gene TRBV2 combines with J gene TRBJ2-3; 10 nucleotides match TRBD2. V dropped 5 bases and J dropped 4; count of bases not matched to a gene: 9. From germline, CDR1 is SNHLY and CDR2 FYNNEI. This CDR3 has 16 residues. This CDR3 reads CASSPRAGGLADTQYF. CDR3 bases: TGTGCCAGCAGTCCCAGAGCGGGGGGGCTCGCAGATACGCAGTATTTT.

This clone showed up just a few times. The rearrangement uses TRBV5-1 and TRBJ1-1; 9 nucleotides line up with TRBD1. This CDR3 contains 15 residues. With V trimmed by 4 bases and J by 2 bases, 6 bases remained unmatched. Germline V CDR1 and CDR2: SGHRS, YFSETQ. CDR3 DNA sequence: TGCGCCAGCAGCCCCCGGACAGGGGATAACACTGAAGCTTTCTTT. Its protein product is CASSPRTGDNTEAFF.

As to this clone: Other DNA sequences in the same sample also yield this CDR3. V usage is TRBV5-1 and J usage is TRBJ2-3; D is uncertain. This CDR3 is 11 amino acids long. V was clipped by 4 bases and J by 2 bases, with 2 bases between them. Germline V gene lookup returns CDR1 SGHRS and CDR2 YFSETQ. The CDR3 reads CASSLTDTQYF. DNA for the CDR3: TGCGCCAGCAGCCTCACAGATACGCAGTATTTT.

The J gene is TRBJ1-1, the V gene TRBV19; a possible D gene is TRBD1 (5 bases). The V and J ends lost 7 bases and 1 base respectively, with 13 bases between them. The germline CDR1 and CDR2 sequences are LNHDA and SQIVND (reference sequence). This CDR3 has 14 amino acids. CDR3 nucleotide sequence: TGTGCCAGTAAGTGGGGGAGGGGGAACACTGAAGCTTTCTTT. This codes for CASKWGRGNTEAFF.

This chain uses TRBV29-1 with TRBJ1-1; D is unclear. V was shortened by 6 bases and J by 0 bases, with 8 bases between the two germline ends. Germline CDR1 is SQVTM and CDR2 is ANQGSEA. The CDR3 sequence is 12 residues long. CDR3 DNA sequence: TGCAGCGTCTCCACAGTGAACACTGAAGCTTTCTTT. Translation gives CSVSTVNTEAFF.

This chain uses TRBV9 with TRBJ1-5, with TRBD1 matching 7 bases. The V segment lost 3 bases and the J segment 1 base; nucleotides outside the gene matches: 1. Per germline, CDR1 SGDLS and CDR2 YYNGEE. The CDR3 sequence is 14 residues long. This chain's CDR3 is CASSATGSNQPQHF. The CDR3 DNA reads TGTGCCAGCAGCGCGACAGGGAGCAATCAGCCCCAGCATTTT.

This clone occurred once. The chain joins TRBV6-5 to TRBJ2-2; 7 nucleotides line up with TRBD1. In germline, CDR1 is MNHEY, CDR2 SVGAGI. The CDR3 runs 15 residues. Trimming at V came to 2 bases and at J to 4 bases, leaving 4 bases not matched to a gene. The CDR3 DNA reads as TGTGCCAGCAGTTACAGACAGGGCACCACCGGGGAGCTGTTTTTT. Its protein is CASSYRQGTTGELFF.

The chain carries TRBV6-4 and TRBJ2-2, with 10 bases fitting TRBD2. Germline-derived CDR1 and CDR2 are MRHNA and SNTAGT. V dropped 4 bases and J dropped 0; count of bases not matched to a gene: 5. The length of the CDR3 is 17 residues. CDR3 nucleotide sequence: TGTGCCAGCAGTGTGCTAGCGGGAGATTCGAACACCGGGGAGCTGTTTTTT. Protein: CASSVLAGDSNTGELFF.

The chain joins TRBV5-1 to TRBJ2-3, with 12 bases identical to TRBD2. The V segment lost 0 bases and the J segment 7 bases; nucleotides outside the gene matches: 24. The CDR3 loop spans 22 amino acids. Germline CDR1 reads SGHRS; CDR2 reads YFSETQ. In DNA form, the CDR3 reads TGCGCCAGCAGCTTGGCCGGCGGGGTGAGACTAGCGGGGGATCACGACGGGAATACGCAGTATTTT. This encodes CASSLAGGVRLAGDHDGNTQYF. The complete variable domain, with remaining parts taken from reference TRBV5-1 and TRBJ2-3, reads KAGVTQTPRYLIKTRGQQVTLSCSPISGHRSVSWYQQTPGQGLQFLFEYFSETQRNKGNFPGRFSGRQFSNSRSEMNVSTLELGDSALYLCASSLAGGVRLAGDHDGNTQYFGPGTRLTVL.

This clone appeared a single time. The chain recombines TRBV2 with TRBJ2-7, with a possible D match to TRBD1 (5 bases). Germline assignment: CDR1 SNHLY and CDR2 FYNNEI. V was pared by 2 bases and J by 2 bases, with 13 bases between. This CDR3 is built from 15 residues. DNA of the CDR3: TGTGCCAGCAGTGAATGGGGCGCAGGAACCTACGAGCAGTACTTC. This encodes CASSEWGAGTYEQYF.

The chain links TRBV5-1 to TRBJ2-2, with a tentative D call TRBD2 (5 bases). Germline V gene sequence: CDR1 SGHRS, CDR2 YFSETQ. The length of the CDR3 is 13 residues. Trimming removed 0 bases from V and 7 bases from J, with 7 bases in between. This chain's CDR3 is CASSLAGLGELFF. The CDR3 region has the DNA TGCGCCAGCAGCTTGGCAGGACTCGGGGAGCTGTTTTTT. Filled out from reference TRBV5-1 and TRBJ2-2, the complete variable domain reads KAGVTQTPRYLIKTRGQQVTLSCSPISGHRSVSWYQQTPGQGLQFLFEYFSETQRNKGNFPGRFSGRQFSNSRSEMNVSTLELGDSALYLCASSLAGLGELFFGEGSRLTVL.

This clone appeared a few times. V and J are TRBV18 and TRBJ1-2, with 8 positions matching TRBD1. V lost 0 bases and J lost 4; bases outside the gene matches: 10. Looked up from germline, CDR1 is KGHSH and CDR2 is LQKENI. The CDR3 spans 17 residues. CDR3 DNA: TGTGCCAGCTCACCACCGGAGACAGGGGCATCCCTCTATGGCTACACCTTC. It yields the protein CASSPPETGASLYGYTF.